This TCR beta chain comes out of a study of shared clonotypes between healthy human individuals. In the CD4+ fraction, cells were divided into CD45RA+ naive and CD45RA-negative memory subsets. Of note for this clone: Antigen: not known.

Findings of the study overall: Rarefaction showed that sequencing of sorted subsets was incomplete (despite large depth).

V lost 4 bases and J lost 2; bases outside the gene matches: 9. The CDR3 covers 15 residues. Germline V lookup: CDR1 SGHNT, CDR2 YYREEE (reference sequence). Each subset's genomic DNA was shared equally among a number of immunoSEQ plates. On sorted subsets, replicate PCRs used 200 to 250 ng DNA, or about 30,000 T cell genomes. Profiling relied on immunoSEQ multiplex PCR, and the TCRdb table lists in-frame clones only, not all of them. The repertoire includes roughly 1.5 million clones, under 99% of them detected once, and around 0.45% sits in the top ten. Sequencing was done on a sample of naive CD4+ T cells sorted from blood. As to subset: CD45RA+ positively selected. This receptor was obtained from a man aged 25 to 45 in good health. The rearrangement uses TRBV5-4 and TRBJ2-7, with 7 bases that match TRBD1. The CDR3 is CASSTQGQKTYEQYF. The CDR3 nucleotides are TGTGCCAGCAGCACACAGGGACAGAAAACCTACGAGCAGTACTTC.